This paragraph reports one T cell receptor beta chain. The CDR3 consists of 15 residues. CDR1 and CDR2 (germline): SGHRS, YFSETQ. The V gene lost 0 bases and the J gene lost 0 bases, with 9 bases spanning the gap. This entry is derived from a study of control samples from healthy donors and cancer patients. Clones were sequenced by immunoSEQ multiplex PCR, and TCRdb holds only the in-frame ones, with some missing. The sample shows around 82,000 clones, around 87% of them seen only once. This sequence joins TRBV5-1 and TRBJ2-5, with D perhaps matching TRBD1 or TRBD2 (6 bases each). The sequenced material came from blood. This clonotype originated in a middle-aged man in good health. The CDR3: CASSLAGAYQETQYF. The CDR3 DNA reads TGCGCCAGCAGCTTGGCGGGGGCGTACCAAGAGACCCAGTACTTC.